This T cell receptor (beta chain) was sequenced for a study of cytomegalovirus exposure and HLA in healthy donors. Study results and caveats: Reports described diagnosis of cytomegalovirus status by the classifier as highly specific and sensitive.

As to this clone: Antigen: not known.

The repertoire was sequenced with immunoSEQ multiplex PCR; TCRdb's copy has only in-frame clones and lacks some. The sample consists of 110,000 or so clones, approximately 90% of them appearing once. Sequenced sample: PBMCs. This clonotype originated in a young man in good health and CMV-seropositive.

The CDR3 DNA follows: TGTGCCAGCAGTGAGCCCCGACAGGGCATAGGTCAGCCCCAGCATTTT. Translated: CASSEPRQGIGQPQHF. The V call is TRBV6-1, the J call TRBJ1-5, with TRBD1 matching 7 bases. Germline CDR1 reads MNHNS; CDR2 reads SASEGT. Unmatched junction bases numbered 11, after V lost 3 bases and J lost 6 bases. The CDR3 has 16 residues.